These T cell receptor beta chains were read from a single sample in a study of CXCR3-negative and CXCR3-positive naive CD8 T cells. From the 5' RACE reads, TCRdb lists one entry per CDR3 protein and no DNA. There are about 84,000 distinct CDR3 sequences in the sample, with about 0.62% held by the top ten. The specimen was naive CXCR3+ CD8+ T cells from blood. The source is a human donor in good health. Some clones in this sample may be carry-over from other donors' samples. Each CDR3 is given with its conserved first and last residue.

v_gene: TRBV7-6
j_gene: TRBJ2-5
CDR3aa: CASSPLALVQETQYF

v_gene: TRBV20-1
j_gene: TRBJ2-3
CDR3aa: CSAGQGNLDTQYF

v_gene: TRBV12-3/TRBV12-4
j_gene: TRBJ2-7
CDR3aa: CASSSTIAEQYF

v_gene: TRBV29-1
j_gene: TRBJ2-7
CDR3aa: CSVRAGRYEQYF

v_gene: TRBV28
j_gene: TRBJ2-7
CDR3aa: CASSWRLGQASYEQYF

v_gene: TRBV6-1
j_gene: TRBJ2-1
CDR3aa: CASRGLAGPLDQSGPNEQFF

v_gene: TRBV11-2
j_gene: TRBJ2-7
CDR3aa: CASSEIPRRIYEQYF

v_gene: TRBV11-2
j_gene: TRBJ2-7
CDR3aa: CASRAGGPYEQYF

v_gene: TRBV6-1
j_gene: TRBJ1-5
CDR3aa: CASFAGWGNQPQHF

v_gene: TRBV5-6
j_gene: TRBJ2-2
CDR3aa: CASSFRANTGELFF

v_gene: TRBV18
j_gene: TRBJ1-1
CDR3aa: CASSSQGAGTEAFF

v_gene: TRBV7-9
j_gene: TRBJ2-7
CDR3aa: CASSSPGTRASYEQYF

v_gene: TRBV29-1
j_gene: TRBJ2-1
CDR3aa: CSVELQGTLYNEQFF

v_gene: TRBV3-1
j_gene: TRBJ2-5
CDR3aa: CASSRPTGQETQYF

v_gene: TRBV27
j_gene: TRBJ2-7
CDR3aa: CASSFGDTYEQYF

v_gene: TRBV7-9
j_gene: TRBJ2-7
CDR3aa: CASSEDRASYEQYF